These 8 T cell receptor beta chains were sequenced from one sample in a study of shared clonotypes between healthy human individuals. Sequencing used immunoSEQ multiplex PCR; TCRdb keeps in-frame clones, though not all of them. The table includes 2 million to 2.5 million clones, about 94% detected once. Sequenced input: naive CD4+ T cells sorted from blood. The subset was: CD45RA+ positively selected. The source is a young man in good health.

The chain links TRBV2 to TRBJ2-2, with 9 bases that match TRBD1. The CDR3 consists of 17 residues. The ends lost 6 bases at V and 6 bases at J; junction bases unmatched: 14. Germline V gene lookup returns CDR1 SNHLY and CDR2 FYNNEI. The CDR3 loop reads CASRDTGTGWKAGELFF. The CDR3 DNA reads TGTGCCAGCAGGGATACCGGGACAGGGTGGAAGGCCGGGGAGCTGTTTTTT.

The V and J genes are TRBV29-1 and TRBJ1-1; TRBD1 is a possible D gene (6 bases). The CDR3 has 15 residues. The germline V gene encodes CDR1 SQVTM and CDR2 ANQGSEA. V was clipped by 0 bases and J by 1 base, with 12 bases between them. The CDR3 DNA is TGCAGCGTTGAAGATGTCGGACAGTCGAACACTGAAGCTTTCTTT. It specifies CSVEDVGQSNTEAFF.

The chain employs TRBV5-8 and TRBJ2-3; TRBD1 agrees at 9 bases. CDR3 length: 16 residues. After removal of 0 bases from V and 3 bases from J, the junction contained 5 bases not matched to a gene. CDR1 is SGHTS, CDR2 YDEGEE, per germline. CDR3 nucleotides: TGTGCCAGCAGCTTGGGAACCGGGACAGGGACAGATACGCAGTATTTT. This codes for CASSLGTGTGTDTQYF.

V usage is TRBV5-1 and J usage is TRBJ1-2; the D is unclear. The CDR3 is 13 amino acids. V was trimmed by 2 bases and J by 4 bases, leaving 9 bases between them. In germline, CDR1 is SGHRS, CDR2 YFSETQ. The CDR3, as DNA: TGCGCCAGCAGCTTAAGGGCCCCCTATGGCTACACCTTC. The encoded protein is CASSLRAPYGYTF.

This rearrangement joins TRBV11-2 to TRBJ2-7; weak D call: TRBD1 (6 bases). CDR1 is SGHAT, CDR2 FQNNGV, per germline. V was clipped by 5 bases and J by 6 bases, with 14 bases between them. CDR3 length: 13 amino acids. CDR3 protein: CASSGLQGGEQYF. CDR3 sequence (DNA): TGTGCCAGCAGCGGATTACAGGGTGGCGAGCAGTACTTC.

The chain has TRBV6-5 and TRBJ2-1, with D perhaps matching TRBD2 (6 bases). V lost 6 bases, J lost 1 base, and 13 bases lay in between. This CDR3 contains 15 residues. In germline, CDR1 is MNHEY, CDR2 SVGAGI. The CDR3 nucleotides are TGTGCCAGCAGCCTCGGACTACCATCCTACAATGAGCAGTTCTTC. Encoded protein: CASSLGLPSYNEQFF.

The rearrangement joins TRBV5-1 to TRBJ2-5, with 8 bases lining up with TRBD1. The CDR3 runs to 14 residues. Germline CDR1 SGHRS, CDR2 YFSETQ. The junction had 5 bases not matched to a gene; V was cut back by 2 bases and J by 5 bases. The CDR3 protein is CASSFRGRGETQYF. The CDR3 nucleotides are TGCGCCAGCAGCTTCAGGGGGCGCGGGGAGACCCAGTACTTC. Drawing the rest from reference TRBV5-1 and TRBJ2-5, the complete variable domain is KAGVTQTPRYLIKTRGQQVTLSCSPISGHRSVSWYQQTPGQGLQFLFEYFSETQRNKGNFPGRFSGRQFSNSRSEMNVSTLELGDSALYLCASSFRGRGETQYFGPGTRLLVL.

The V and J genes are TRBV6-5 and TRBJ2-4; no definite D call. The V gene lost 5 bases and the J gene lost 3 bases, with 5 bases spanning the gap. The CDR3 totals 12 residues. Germline V CDR1 and CDR2: MNHEY, SVGAGI. The CDR3 reads CASSADKNIQYF. The CDR3 coding sequence is TGTGCCAGCAGTGCGGACAAAAACATTCAGTACTTC.